Each of the 3 T cell receptor beta chains below was sequenced from the same sample in a study of T cell changes during pregnancy in multiple sclerosis. Only in-frame clones appear in the TCRdb table, and some are missing; sequencing was by immunoSEQ multiplex PCR. In the table there are under 90,000 clones, under 95% of which are singletons. Specimen: peripheral blood, collected in the second trimester of pregnancy. These TCRs come from a female donor in good health, enrolled as a control in a pregnancy study.

This clone came up once. The chain recombines TRBV4-2 with TRBJ2-7; TRBD1 is a possible D gene (6 bases). CDR3 size: 14 residues. CDR1 is LGHNA, CDR2 YNFKEQ, per germline. Trimming removed 0 bases at V and 6 bases at J, with 12 bases between. The chain's CDR3 is CASSQEGRDTEQYF. The CDR3 DNA sequence: TGTGCCAGCAGCCAAGAGGGAAGGGACACCGAGCAGTACTTC.

The genes are TRBV9 and TRBJ1-1; tentatively, D is TRBD1 (5 bases). Per the germline V gene, CDR1 is SGDLS and CDR2 is YYNGEE. This CDR3 region has 13 residues. Between the trimmed V and J ends, which lost 2 bases and 5 bases, there was a span of 10 bases. The CDR3 loop reads CASSVEEGTEAFF. The CDR3, as DNA: TGTGCCAGCAGCGTGGAGGAGGGGACTGAAGCTTTCTTT.

The V and J genes are TRBV14 and TRBJ2-5, with TRBD2 as a possible D gene (6 bases). Trimming removed 2 bases from V and 5 bases from J, with 12 bases in between. Germline CDR1 is SGHDN and CDR2 is FVKESK. This CDR3 has 14 amino acids. The CDR3 region is CASSQSGVWETQYF. The DNA for the CDR3 is TGTGCCAGCAGCCAATCGGGGGTATGGGAGACCCAGTACTTC.